Listed below are T cell receptor beta chains from one sample, sequenced in a study of regulatory and conventional T cells in breast cancer. MiXCR, run by TCRdb on the PCR reads, gives a single entry per CDR3 protein. The sample carries 900 to 1,300 distinct CDR3 sequences, about 26% recorded once. Specimen: conventional T cells from blood. These receptors originate from a female donor with breast cancer. The CDR3 runs from the conserved cysteine through the conserved F or W. Fields, in order: clone size, J gene, D gene, V gene, CDR3 protein, CDR3 DNA. D genes are given only for firm matches. Some rows have no size entry. The others give once, few or many, or a class for an expanded clone.

>.|TRBJ1-4|.|TRBV28
CASSPPGRGEKLFF
TGTGCCAGCAGTCCCCCCGGGAGGGGTGAAAAACTGTTTTTT
>.|TRBJ2-2|TRBD1|TRBV4-3
CASSRLQGTRFTGELFF
TGCGCCAGCAGCCGCCTACAGGGGACGCGCTTCACCGGGGAGCTGTTTTTT
>medium-sized|TRBJ2-3|.|TRBV4-3
CASSQAPNSDTQYF
TGCGCCAGCAGCCAAGCTCCGAATTCAGATACGCAGTATTTT
>.|TRBJ2-5|.|TRBV18
CASSPVGQETQYF
TGTGCCAGCTCACCGGTTGGGCAAGAGACCCAGTACTTC
>large|TRBJ1-2|TRBD1|TRBV7-9
CASSHAVTGGKYTF
TGTGCCAGCAGCCATGCTGTCACAGGGGGAAAATACACCTTC
>medium-sized|TRBJ2-6|.|TRBV5-1
CASSSDGSGANVLTF
TGCGCCAGCAGCTCGGATGGTTCTGGGGCCAACGTCCTGACTTTC
>.|TRBJ1-1|TRBD1|TRBV5-1
CASSVGQGDTEAFF
TGCGCCAGCAGCGTCGGACAGGGGGACACTGAAGCTTTCTTT
>once|TRBJ1-6|.|TRBV6-5
CASSRDYNSPLHF
TGTGCCAGCAGTCGGGATTATAACTCACCCCTCCACTTT
>large|TRBJ2-7|.|TRBV5-1
CASSSFTRASYEQYF
TGCGCCAGCAGCTCGTTTACTAGGGCTTCCTACGAGCAGTACTTC
>medium-sized|TRBJ1-5|TRBD1|TRBV7-2
CASSGGQGERQPQHF
TGTGCCAGCAGCGGGGGACAGGGGGAGAGACAGCCCCAGCATTTT
>medium-sized|TRBJ2-3|TRBD2|TRBV7-2
CASSRTSGSTDTQYF
TGTGCCAGCAGCCGCACTAGCGGTAGCACAGATACGCAGTATTTT
>medium-sized|TRBJ2-1|.|TRBV7-2
CASSLVGLGNEQFF
TGTGCCAGCAGCTTAGTAGGGTTGGGCAATGAGCAGTTCTTC
>medium-sized|TRBJ1-2|.|TRBV20-1
CSATPGRQLYGYTF
TGCAGTGCTACCCCGGGCAGGCAGCTATATGGCTACACCTTC
>.|TRBJ1-1|.|TRBV5-5
CASSLRGSDTEAFF
TGTGCCAGCAGCTTGCGGGGGTCTGACACTGAAGCTTTCTTT
>medium-sized|TRBJ1-3|.|TRBV7-9
CASSLERTGNTIYF
TGTGCCAGCAGCTTAGAAAGGACGGGAAACACCATATATTTT
>medium-sized|TRBJ1-1|.|TRBV11-2
CASSIQGLSTEAFF
TGTGCCAGCAGCATACAGGGTCTTAGCACTGAAGCTTTCTTT
>medium-sized|TRBJ1-6|TRBD1|TRBV30
CAWGQGGNSPLHF
TGTGCCTGGGGACAGGGAGGGAATTCACCCCTCCACTTT
>medium-sized|TRBJ1-4|.|TRBV7-9
CASSLRELNEKLFF
TGTGCCAGCAGCTTGCGCGAATTGAATGAAAAACTGTTTTTT
>.|TRBJ1-1|TRBD1|TRBV10-3
CAAHRDRGSEAFF
TGTGCCGCACACCGGGACAGGGGTTCTGAAGCTTTCTTT
>many|TRBJ1-1|.|TRBV11-3
CASSLGGMNTEAFF
TGTGCCAGCAGCTTGGGGGGTATGAACACTGAAGCTTTCTTT
>large|TRBJ1-6|.|TRBV12-3/TRBV12-4
CASTRGTGSPLHF
TGTGCCAGCACCAGGGGTACGGGTTCACCCCTCCACTTT
>large|TRBJ1-5|.|TRBV19
CASRMRQLGQPQHF
TGTGCCAGTAGGATGAGACAGTTAGGTCAGCCCCAGCATTTT
>medium-sized|TRBJ2-7|.|TRBV10-3
CAISDSRGSSYEQYF
TGTGCCATCAGTGACTCCAGGGGTTCTTCCTACGAGCAGTACTTC
>medium-sized|TRBJ1-1|.|TRBV12-3/TRBV12-4
CASTPRLNTEAFF
TGTGCCAGCACTCCTAGATTGAACACTGAAGCTTTCTTT
>medium-sized|TRBJ2-1|.|TRBV5-1
CASIWRGPYNEQFF
TGCGCCAGCATCTGGCGGGGGCCCTACAATGAGCAGTTCTTC
>large|TRBJ2-1|.|TRBV7-9
CASSRGYNEQFF
TGTGCCAGCAGTAGGGGGTACAATGAGCAGTTCTTC
>.|TRBJ2-3|.|TRBV7-9
CASSLGSYQLGTDTQYF
TGTGCCAGCAGCTTAGGCTCATACCAGCTGGGGACAGATACGCAGTATTTT
>medium-sized|TRBJ2-1|.|TRBV7-9
CAAEYGGFGQFF
TGTGCCGCTGAATATGGGGGATTCGGGCAGTTCTTC
>medium-sized|TRBJ2-1|.|TRBV4-3
CASSQEERSYNEQFF
TGCGCCAGCAGCCAAGAGGAAAGGTCCTACAATGAGCAGTTCTTC
>medium-sized|TRBJ2-1|TRBD1|TRBV15
CATSSNRGEQFF
TGTGCCACCAGCAGTAACAGGGGCGAGCAGTTCTTC
>hyperexpanded|TRBJ1-2|.|TRBV20-1
CSAREGANYGYTF
TGCAGTGCTAGGGAGGGAGCTAACTATGGCTACACCTTC
>medium-sized|TRBJ1-6|.|TRBV12-3/TRBV12-4
CASSLRLNSPLHF
TGTGCCAGCAGTTTAAGGCTAAATTCACCCCTCCACTTT
>medium-sized|TRBJ2-7|TRBD2|TRBV7-2
CASSFSSGGATYEQYF
TGTGCCAGCAGCTTTTCTAGCGGGGGCGCGACCTACGAGCAGTACTTC
>medium-sized|TRBJ1-2|.|TRBV30
CAWSSGANYGYTF
TGTGCCTGGAGTTCAGGAGCTAACTATGGCTACACCTTC
>medium-sized|TRBJ1-1|TRBD1|TRBV5-6
CASRIQGRGTEAFF
TGTGCCAGCAGGATACAGGGGAGAGGCACTGAAGCTTTCTTT
>.|TRBJ1-2|TRBD1|TRBV5-1
CASGRAFFDRGPYGFTF
TGCGCCAGCGGCCGCGCTTTCTTTGACAGGGGCCCATATGGCTTCACCTTC
>medium-sized|TRBJ2-2|.|TRBV10-3
CAISDGAGPNTGKLFF
TGTGCCATCAGTGACGGGGCCGGACCCAACACCGGGAAGCTGTTTTTT
>few|TRBJ1-1|.|TRBV14
CASSSTGSTEAFF
TGTGCCAGCAGCTCCACAGGTTCCACTGAAGCTTTCTTT
>.|TRBJ2-4|.|TRBV5-6
CASSFRQHQAKNIQYF
TGTGCCAGCAGCTTCCGACAGCATCAAGCCAAAAACATTCAGTACTTC
>.|TRBJ1-2|TRBD1|TRBV6-5
CASRTGQGQGYTF
TGTGCCAGCAGAACGGGACAGGGGCAGGGCTACACCTTC
>.|TRBJ2-7|.|TRBV29-1
CSVGDRGEQYF
TGCAGCGTTGGGGATCGGGGCGAGCAGTACTTC
>many|TRBJ2-3|TRBD1|TRBV6-2/TRBV6-3
CASRPTGQGIDTQYF
TGTGCCAGCAGACCGACCGGACAGGGCATAGATACGCAGTATTTT
>large|TRBJ2-5|TRBD2|TRBV4-3
CASSQEGGGRRETQYF
TGCGCCAGCAGCCAAGAGGGGGGGGGACGAAGGGAGACCCAGTACTTC
>many|TRBJ1-1|.|TRBV30
CAWSAYRETEAFF
TGTGCCTGGAGTGCTTACAGGGAGACTGAAGCTTTCTTT
>many|TRBJ2-2|TRBD2|TRBV7-2
CASSLVGGGNTGELFF
TGTGCCAGCAGCTTAGTGGGCGGGGGGAACACCGGGGAGCTGTTTTTT
>medium-sized|TRBJ1-2|.|TRBV7-9
CASSLSSFFGYTF
TGTGCCAGCAGCTTATCGAGCTTTTTTGGCTACACCTTC
>medium-sized|TRBJ2-7|TRBD2|TRBV20-1
CSASLRAGGHPYEQYF
TGCAGTGCTAGTTTACGAGCGGGGGGCCATCCCTACGAGCAGTACTTC
>few|TRBJ1-2|.|TRBV20-1
CSARDGYTF
TGCAGTGCTAGAGATGGCTACACCTTC
>medium-sized|TRBJ2-1|TRBD2|TRBV6-5
CASSKMGRGGRDEQFF
TGTGCCAGCAGCAAAATGGGGCGGGGGGGCCGAGATGAGCAGTTCTTC
>medium-sized|TRBJ2-7|.|TRBV5-1
CASSLEGTASYEQYF
TGCGCCAGCAGCCTGGAGGGGACAGCCTCCTACGAGCAGTACTTC
>medium-sized|TRBJ2-1|.|TRBV10-3
CAISTGTTNNEQFF
TGTGCCATCAGTACCGGGACCACCAACAATGAGCAGTTCTTC
>large|TRBJ2-7|.|TRBV6-1
CASTSDGREQYF
TGTGCCAGCACCTCGGACGGTCGCGAGCAGTACTTC
>medium-sized|TRBJ1-1|.|TRBV6-6
CATNQGRNTEAFF
TGTGCCACCAACCAGGGAAGGAACACTGAAGCTTTCTTT
>large|TRBJ2-3|TRBD2|TRBV7-2
CASSPTPTSVSTDTQYF
TGTGCCAGCAGCCCGACACCAACTAGCGTCAGCACAGATACGCAGTATTTT
>.|TRBJ1-5|.|TRBV2
CASSEQQNQPQHF
TGTGCCAGCAGCGAACAGCAAAATCAGCCCCAGCATTTT
>large|TRBJ2-7|TRBD2|TRBV11-2
CASSRTSGGLNTYEQYF
TGTGCCAGCAGCCGGACTAGCGGGGGCCTCAATACCTACGAGCAGTACTTC
>large|TRBJ2-7|.|TRBV19
CASSTTVSYEQYF
TGTGCCAGTAGTACGACAGTCTCCTACGAGCAGTACTTC